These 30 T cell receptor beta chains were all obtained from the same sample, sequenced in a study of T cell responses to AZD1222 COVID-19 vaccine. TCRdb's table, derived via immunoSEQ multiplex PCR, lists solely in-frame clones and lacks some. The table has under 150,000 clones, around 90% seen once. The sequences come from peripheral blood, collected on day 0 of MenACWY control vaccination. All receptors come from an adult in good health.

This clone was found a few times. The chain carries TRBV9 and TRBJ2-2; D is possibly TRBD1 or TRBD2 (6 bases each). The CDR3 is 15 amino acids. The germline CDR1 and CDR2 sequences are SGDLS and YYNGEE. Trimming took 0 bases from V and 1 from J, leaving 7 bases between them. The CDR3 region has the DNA TGTGCCAGCAGCGTAGAGGGGGGGAACACCGGGGAGCTGTTTTTT. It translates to CASSVEGGNTGELFF.

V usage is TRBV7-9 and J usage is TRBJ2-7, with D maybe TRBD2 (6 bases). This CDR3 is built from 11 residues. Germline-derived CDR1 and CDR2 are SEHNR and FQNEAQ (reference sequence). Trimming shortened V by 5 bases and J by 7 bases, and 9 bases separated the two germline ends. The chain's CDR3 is CASSKGLEQYF. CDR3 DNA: TGTGCCAGCAGCAAGGGACTTGAGCAGTACTTC.

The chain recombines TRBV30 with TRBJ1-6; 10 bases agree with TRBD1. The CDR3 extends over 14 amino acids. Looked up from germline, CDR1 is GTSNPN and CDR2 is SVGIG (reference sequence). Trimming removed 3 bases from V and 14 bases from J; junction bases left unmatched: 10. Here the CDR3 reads CAWSARQGAWALHF. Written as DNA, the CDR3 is TGTGCCTGGAGCGCCCGACAGGGGGCCTGGGCCCTCCACTTT. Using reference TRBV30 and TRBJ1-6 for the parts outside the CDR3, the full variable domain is SQTIHQWPATLVQPVGSPLSLECTVEGTSNPNLYWYRQAAGRGLQLLFYSVGIGQISSEVPQNLSASRPQDRQFILSSKKLLLSDSGFYLCAWSARQGAWALHFGNGTRLTVT.

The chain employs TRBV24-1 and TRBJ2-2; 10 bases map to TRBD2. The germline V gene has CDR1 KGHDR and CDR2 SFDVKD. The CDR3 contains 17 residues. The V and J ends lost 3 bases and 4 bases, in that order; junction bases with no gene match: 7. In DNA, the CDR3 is TGTGCCACCAGTGATCTAGCGGGAGTATTCAGCACCGGGGAGCTGTTTTTT. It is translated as CATSDLAGVFSTGELFF.

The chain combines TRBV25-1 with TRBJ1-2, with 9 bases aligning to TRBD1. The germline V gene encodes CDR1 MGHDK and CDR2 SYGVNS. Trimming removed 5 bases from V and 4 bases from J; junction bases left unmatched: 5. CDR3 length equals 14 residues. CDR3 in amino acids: CASSLQGAGYGYTF. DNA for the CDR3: TGTGCCAGCAGTTTACAGGGGGCGGGCTATGGCTACACCTTC.

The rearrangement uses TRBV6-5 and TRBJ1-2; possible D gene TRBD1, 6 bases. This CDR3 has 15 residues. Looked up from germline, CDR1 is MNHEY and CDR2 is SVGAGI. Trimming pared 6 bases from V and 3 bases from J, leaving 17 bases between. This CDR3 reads CASRFDLQGYYGYTF. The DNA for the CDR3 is TGTGCCAGCAGATTCGACCTACAGGGTTACTATGGCTACACCTTC.

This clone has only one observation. CDR3 in DNA: TGTGCCAGCAGACGTACAGGGGTAGCCACCGGGGAGCTGTTTTTT. This gives the protein CASRRTGVATGELFF. The V call is TRBV27, the J call TRBJ2-2; 7 bases are a match to TRBD1. The CDR3 consists of 15 residues. V dropped 6 bases and J dropped 4; count of bases not matched to a gene: 8. Germline CDR1 is MNHEY and CDR2 is SMNVEV (reference sequence).

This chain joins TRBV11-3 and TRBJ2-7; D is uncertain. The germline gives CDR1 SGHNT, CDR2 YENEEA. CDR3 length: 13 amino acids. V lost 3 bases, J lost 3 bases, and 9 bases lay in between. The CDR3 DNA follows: TGTGCCAGCAGCTTGGGCAGTAACTACGAGCAGTACTTC. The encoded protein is CASSLGSNYEQYF.

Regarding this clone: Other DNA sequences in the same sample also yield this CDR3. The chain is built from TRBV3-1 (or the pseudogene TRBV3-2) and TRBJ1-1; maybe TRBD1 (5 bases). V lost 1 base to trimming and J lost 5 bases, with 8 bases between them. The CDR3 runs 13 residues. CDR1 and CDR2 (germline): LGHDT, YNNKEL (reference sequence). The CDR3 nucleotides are TGTGCCAGCAGCCAAGGGGGGGGAACTGAAGCTTTCTTT. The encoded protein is CASSQGGGTEAFF.

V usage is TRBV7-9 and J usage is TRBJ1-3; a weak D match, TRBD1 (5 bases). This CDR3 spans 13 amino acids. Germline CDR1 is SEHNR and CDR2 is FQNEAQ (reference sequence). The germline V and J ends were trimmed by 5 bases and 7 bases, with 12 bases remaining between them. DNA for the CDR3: TGTGCCAGCAGCGGGGACCCGGCGAACACCATATATTTT. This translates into CASSGDPANTIYF. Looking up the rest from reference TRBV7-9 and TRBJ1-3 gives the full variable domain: DTGVSQNPRHKITKRGQNVTFRCDPISEHNRLYWYRQTLGQGPEFLTYFQNEAQLEKSRLLSDRFSAERPKGSFSTLEIQRTEQGDSAMYLCASSGDPANTIYFGEGSWLTVV.

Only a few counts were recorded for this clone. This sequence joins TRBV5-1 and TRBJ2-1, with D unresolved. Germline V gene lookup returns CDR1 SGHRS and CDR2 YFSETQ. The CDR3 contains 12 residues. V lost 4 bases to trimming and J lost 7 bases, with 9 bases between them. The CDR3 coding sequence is TGCGCCAGCAGCCTAAATACTAATGAGCAGTTCTTC. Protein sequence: CASSLNTNEQFF.

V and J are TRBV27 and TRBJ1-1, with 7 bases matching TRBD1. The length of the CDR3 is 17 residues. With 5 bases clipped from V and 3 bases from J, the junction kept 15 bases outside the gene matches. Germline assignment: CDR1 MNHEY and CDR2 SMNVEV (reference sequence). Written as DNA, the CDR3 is TGTGCCAGCAGTCCACCGGGGTTCGACAGGGCGGACACTGAAGCTTTCTTT. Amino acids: CASSPPGFDRADTEAFF.

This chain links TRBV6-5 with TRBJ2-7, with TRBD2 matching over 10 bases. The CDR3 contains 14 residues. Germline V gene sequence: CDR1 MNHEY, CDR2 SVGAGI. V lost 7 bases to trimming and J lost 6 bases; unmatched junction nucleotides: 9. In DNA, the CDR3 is TGTGCCAGCAAAGCAGCGGGGGGGCCTCGCGAGCAGTACTTC. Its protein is CASKAAGGPREQYF.

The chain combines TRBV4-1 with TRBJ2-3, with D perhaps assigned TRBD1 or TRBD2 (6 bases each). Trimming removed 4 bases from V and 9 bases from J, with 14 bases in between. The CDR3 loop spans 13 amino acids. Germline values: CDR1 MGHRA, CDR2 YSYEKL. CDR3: CASSLGGRETQYF. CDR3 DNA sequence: TGCGCCAGCAGCCTGGGGGGCCGAGAGACGCAGTATTTT.

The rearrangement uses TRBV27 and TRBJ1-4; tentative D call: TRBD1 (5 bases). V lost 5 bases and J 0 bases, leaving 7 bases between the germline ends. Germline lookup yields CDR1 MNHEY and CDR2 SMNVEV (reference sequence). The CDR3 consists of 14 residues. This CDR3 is CASSDSATNEKLFF. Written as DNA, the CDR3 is TGTGCCAGCAGTGACAGTGCAACTAATGAAAAACTGTTTTTT.

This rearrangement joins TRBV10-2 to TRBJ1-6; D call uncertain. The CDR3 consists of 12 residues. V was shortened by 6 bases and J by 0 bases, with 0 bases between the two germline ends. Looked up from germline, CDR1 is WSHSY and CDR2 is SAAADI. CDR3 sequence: CASSSYNSPLHF. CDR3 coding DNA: TGCGCCAGCAGCTCCTATAATTCACCCCTCCACTTT.

CDR3 coding DNA: TGCGCCAGCAGCTTGGGCGGGAATGAAAAACTGTTTTTT. This codes for CASSLGGNEKLFF. The V gene is TRBV5-1, the J gene TRBJ1-4; no reliable D call. V dropped 0 bases and J dropped 5 bases, with 5 bases sitting between them. Germline V gene data show CDR1 as SGHRS and CDR2 as YFSETQ. This CDR3 is 13 amino acids long.

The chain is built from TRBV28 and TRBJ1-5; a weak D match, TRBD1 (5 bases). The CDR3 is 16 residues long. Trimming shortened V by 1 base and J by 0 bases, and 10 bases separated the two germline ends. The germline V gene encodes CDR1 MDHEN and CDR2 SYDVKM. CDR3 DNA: TGTGCCAGCAGTTTATCGGCAGGGAGTAGCAATCAGCCCCAGCATTTT. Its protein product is CASSLSAGSSNQPQHF.

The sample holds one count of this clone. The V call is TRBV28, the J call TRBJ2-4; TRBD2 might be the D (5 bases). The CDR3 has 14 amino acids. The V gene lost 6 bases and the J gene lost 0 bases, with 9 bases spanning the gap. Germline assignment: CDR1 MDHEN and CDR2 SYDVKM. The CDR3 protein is CASSRGLAKNIQYF. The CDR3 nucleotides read TGTGCCAGCAGCCGAGGGTTAGCCAAAAACATTCAGTACTTC.

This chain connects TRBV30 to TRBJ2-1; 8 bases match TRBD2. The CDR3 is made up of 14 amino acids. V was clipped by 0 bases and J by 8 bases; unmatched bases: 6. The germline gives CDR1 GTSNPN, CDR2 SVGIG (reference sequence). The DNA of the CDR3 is TGTGCCTGGAGTGTAGAACCGGGAGGGGATGAGCAGTTCTTC. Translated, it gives CAWSVEPGGDEQFF.

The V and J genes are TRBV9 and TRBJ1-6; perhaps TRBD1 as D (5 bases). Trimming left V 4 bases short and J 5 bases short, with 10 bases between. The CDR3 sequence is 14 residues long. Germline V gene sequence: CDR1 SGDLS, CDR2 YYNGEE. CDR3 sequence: CASSPRQNNSPLHF. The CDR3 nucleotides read TGTGCCAGCAGCCCCCGACAGAATAATTCACCCCTCCACTTT.

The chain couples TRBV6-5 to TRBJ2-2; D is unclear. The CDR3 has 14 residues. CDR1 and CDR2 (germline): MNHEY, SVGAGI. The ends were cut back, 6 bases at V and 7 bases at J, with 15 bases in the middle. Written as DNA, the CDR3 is TGTGCCAGCAGGCCCACGGGTAGTGACGGGGAGCTGTTTTTT. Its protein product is CASRPTGSDGELFF.

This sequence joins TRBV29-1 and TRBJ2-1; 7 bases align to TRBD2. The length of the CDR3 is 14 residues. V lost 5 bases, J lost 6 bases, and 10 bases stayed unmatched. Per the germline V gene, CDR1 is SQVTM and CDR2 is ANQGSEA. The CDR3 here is CSVIRREVGNEQFF. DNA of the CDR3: TGCAGCGTTATCCGCCGGGAGGTGGGCAATGAGCAGTTCTTC.

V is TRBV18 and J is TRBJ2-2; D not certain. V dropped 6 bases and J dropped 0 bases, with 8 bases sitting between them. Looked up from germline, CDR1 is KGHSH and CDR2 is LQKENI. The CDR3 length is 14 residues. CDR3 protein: CASSQTSNTGELFF. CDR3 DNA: TGTGCCAGCTCTCAAACCTCGAACACCGGGGAGCTGTTTTTT.

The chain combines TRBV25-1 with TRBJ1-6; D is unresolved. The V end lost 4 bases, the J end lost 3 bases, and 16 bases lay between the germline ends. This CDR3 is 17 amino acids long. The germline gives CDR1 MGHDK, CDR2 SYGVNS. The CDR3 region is CASSASSGSSYNSPLHF. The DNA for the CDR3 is TGTGCCAGCAGTGCTTCATCCGGGAGTAGCTATAATTCACCCCTCCACTTT.

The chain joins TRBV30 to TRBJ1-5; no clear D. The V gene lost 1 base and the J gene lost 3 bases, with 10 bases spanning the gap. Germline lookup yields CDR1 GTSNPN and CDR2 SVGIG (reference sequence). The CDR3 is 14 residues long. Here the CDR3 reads CAWSGQNLNQPQHF. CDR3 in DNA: TGTGCCTGGAGTGGTCAAAACCTCAATCAGCCCCAGCATTTT.

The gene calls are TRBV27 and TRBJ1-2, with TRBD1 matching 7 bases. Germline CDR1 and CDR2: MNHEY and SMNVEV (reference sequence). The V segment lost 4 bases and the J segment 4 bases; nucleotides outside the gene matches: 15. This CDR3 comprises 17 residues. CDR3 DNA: TGTGCCAGCAGTTGGGGGACAGCCCGTAACGTAGGCTATGGCTACACCTTC. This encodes CASSWGTARNVGYGYTF.

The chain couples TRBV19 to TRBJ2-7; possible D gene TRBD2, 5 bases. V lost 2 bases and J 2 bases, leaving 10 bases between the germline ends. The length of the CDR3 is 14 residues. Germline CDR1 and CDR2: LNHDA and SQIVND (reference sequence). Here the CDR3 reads CASSISPGTYEQYF. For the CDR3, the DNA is TGTGCCAGTAGTATAAGCCCGGGAACCTACGAGCAGTACTTC.

CDR3 sequence: CASNRDRGRGTEAFF. CDR3 DNA sequence: TGTGCCAGCAATAGGGACAGGGGAAGAGGCACTGAAGCTTTCTTT. The genes are TRBV2 and TRBJ1-1; the match to TRBD1 covers 10 bases. The CDR3 covers 15 residues. Unmatched junction bases numbered 9, after V lost 7 bases and J lost 4 bases. Germline loops: CDR1 SNHLY, CDR2 FYNNEI.

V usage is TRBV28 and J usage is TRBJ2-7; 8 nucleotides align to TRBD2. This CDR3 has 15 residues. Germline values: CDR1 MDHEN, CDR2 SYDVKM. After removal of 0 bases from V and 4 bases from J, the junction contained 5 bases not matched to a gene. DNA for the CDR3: TGTGCCAGCAGTTTATGGGGGAGCGGGAGATACGAGCAGTACTTC. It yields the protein CASSLWGSGRYEQYF.